A single sample gave rise to the 20 T cell receptor beta chains below, sequenced in a study of Graves' ophthalmopathy and Graves' hyperthyroidism. Beta-chain TCR CDR3 regions were amplified from RNA transcripts. HTBI primers were employed in first-round RT-PCR, then a second-round multiplex PCR followed. TCRdb ran MiXCR on the multiplex PCR reads and lists one entry per CDR3 protein. The sample yields over 500,000 distinct CDR3 sequences, around a fifth seen once. The source material was peripheral blood. These receptors all stem from a young woman with stable Graves' hyperthyroidism. Some clones in this sample may be carry-over from other donors' samples.

This chain uses TRBV19 with TRBJ1-1; D perhaps matches TRBD1 (5 bases). Trimming took 3 bases from V and 3 from J, leaving 14 bases between them. The length of the CDR3 is 15 residues. In germline, CDR1 is LNHDA, CDR2 SQIVND (reference sequence). The CDR3 reads CASSIPGGVDTEAFF. CDR3 in DNA: TGTGCCAGTAGTATCCCGGGAGGGGTGGACACTGAAGCTTTCTTT. Using reference TRBV19 and TRBJ1-1 for the parts outside the CDR3, the full variable domain is DGGITQSPKYLFRKEGQNVTLSCEQNLNHDAMYWYRQDPGQGLRLIYYSQIVNDFQKGDIAEGYSVSREKKESFPLTVTSAQKNPTAFYLCASSIPGGVDTEAFFGQGTRLTVV.

The chain employs TRBV7-2 and TRBJ2-7; tentative D call: TRBD1 (6 bases). The CDR3 extends over 13 amino acids. V lost 2 bases, J lost 5 bases, and 10 bases lay in between. Germline V lookup: CDR1 SGHTA, CDR2 FQGNSA. In nucleotides, the CDR3 is TGTGCCAGCAGCTTAATACCAGGGGACGAGCAGTACTTC. Its translation is CASSLIPGDEQYF.

Only a few counts were recorded for this clonotype. The V call is TRBV5-1, the J call TRBJ1-1; maybe TRBD1 (5 bases). CDR1 and CDR2 from the germline V gene are SGHRS and YFSETQ. The germline V and J ends were trimmed by 0 bases and 8 bases, with 17 bases remaining between them. CDR3 size: 15 residues. CDR3 in DNA: TGCGCCAGCAGCTTGGAAGCCCGGGGGACGGCAGAAGCTTTCTTT. As protein: CASSLEARGTAEAFF. Supplemented by reference TRBV5-1 and TRBJ1-1, the full variable domain reads KAGVTQTPRYLIKTRGQQVTLSCSPISGHRSVSWYQQTPGQGLQFLFEYFSETQRNKGNFPGRFSGRQFSNSRSEMNVSTLELGDSALYLCASSLEARGTAEAFFGQGTRLTVV.

Only a few counts were recorded for this clonotype. This rearrangement joins TRBV3-1 to TRBJ1-1; maybe TRBD1 (5 bases). The CDR3 runs 14 residues. V was cut by 4 bases and J by 1 base, with 10 bases left in between. Germline V gene sequence: CDR1 LGHDT, CDR2 YNNKEL (reference sequence). CDR3 region: CASSLGHWNTEAFF. CDR3 nucleotide sequence: TGTGCCAGCAGCCTGGGGCATTGGAACACTGAAGCTTTCTTT.

There are many counts of this clonotype. V and J are TRBV20-1 and TRBJ1-1; D is possibly TRBD1 (6 bases). CDR1 DFQATT and CDR2 SNEGSKA come from the germline V gene (reference sequence). The V end was cut by 3 bases, the J end by 3 bases, with 8 bases between. The CDR3 consists of 12 residues. In DNA, the CDR3 is TGCAGTGCTAGGAGGGGGGACACTGAAGCTTTCTTT. Translated, it gives CSARRGDTEAFF.

This clonotype has ten or more counts. The CDR3 is CASSLKAGNIQYF. The CDR3 DNA reads as TGTGCCAGCAGCCTTAAGGCAGGAAACATTCAGTACTTC. The chain links TRBV28 to TRBJ2-4; D remains unclear. Trimming shortened V by 6 bases and J by 6 bases, and 12 bases separated the two germline ends. CDR1 and CDR2 (germline): MDHEN, SYDVKM. The CDR3 is 13 amino acids.

The chain carries TRBV12-3 or TRBV12-4 and TRBJ1-1, with 9 positions matching TRBD1. The CDR3 contains 15 residues. Germline trimming cut 5 bases from V and 3 bases from J; bases unmatched to any gene: 7. The CDR3 loop reads CASSPATGGHTEAFF. CDR3 nucleotide sequence: TGTGCCAGCAGTCCCGCTACAGGGGGCCACACTGAAGCTTTCTTT.

This clonotype was observed at least ten times. The chain is built from TRBV6-5 and TRBJ2-7; TRBD1 matches 10 bases. V lost 5 bases and J lost 1; bases outside the gene matches: 2. The CDR3 is 14 amino acids. Germline V lookup: CDR1 MNHEY, CDR2 SVGAGI. The CDR3 nucleotides read TGTGCCAGCAGTCAGGACAGGGGGTCCTACGAGCAGTACTTC. It is translated as CASSQDRGSYEQYF.

This clonotype was observed many times. The chain uses TRBV4-1 and TRBJ2-7; D may match TRBD1 or TRBD2 (5 bases each). Germline V CDR1 and CDR2: MGHRA, YSYEKL. V gave up 3 bases and J gave up 2 bases, with 20 bases separating them. This CDR3 is 17 amino acids long. CDR3: CASSHPISGRATYEQYF. CDR3 nucleotide sequence: TGCGCCAGCAGCCACCCCATTTCGGGACGGGCAACCTACGAGCAGTACTTC.

This clonotype showed up many times. The chain has TRBV20-1 and TRBJ2-7; 7 bases match TRBD1. In germline, CDR1 is DFQATT, CDR2 SNEGSKA (reference sequence). The trim removed 2 bases at V and 3 bases at J, leaving 7 bases unmatched. CDR3 length: 14 amino acids. CDR3 DNA sequence: TGCAGTGCTAGACCCCAGACAGGGAACTACGAGCAGTACTTC. It is translated as CSARPQTGNYEQYF.

This clonotype was observed at least ten times. The chain has TRBV4-1 and TRBJ2-7, with no clear D. Trimming took off 3 bases at V and 6 bases at J, with 15 bases between the two ends. The CDR3 runs to 14 residues. Germline V gives CDR1 MGHRA, CDR2 YSYEKL. The chain's CDR3 is CASSHPDTRGEQYF. The CDR3 coding sequence is TGCGCCAGCAGCCATCCAGACACCCGCGGCGAGCAGTACTTC.

This clonotype has only a few counts. This sequence may be a read error, since a much larger clone differs from it by one base. The CDR3 is CASSSPGGDNTEACF. In nucleotides, the CDR3 is TGTGCCAGCAGCTCACCTGGGGGGGACAACACTGAAGCTTGCTTT. The V call is TRBV11-2, the J call TRBJ1-1; maybe TRBD1 (6 bases). Germline CDR1 is SGHAT and CDR2 is FQNNGV. This CDR3 spans 15 amino acids.

The gene calls are TRBV3-1 and TRBJ1-5; TRBD1 matches 7 bases. V was pared by 1 base and J by 3 bases, with 12 bases of the junction left unmatched. CDR1 and CDR2 from the germline V gene are LGHDT and YNNKEL (reference sequence). The CDR3 has 18 residues. The DNA for the CDR3 is TGTGCCAGCAGCCAAGGTTCCGGGACAGCAGCCCTCAATCAGCCCCAGCATTTT. Encoded protein: CASSQGSGTAALNQPQHF.

At least ten counts were recorded for this clonotype. The chain employs TRBV11-1 and TRBJ2-7; D unresolved. The V end was cut by 2 bases, the J end by 0 bases, with 5 bases between. The CDR3 extends over 13 amino acids. The germline gives CDR1 SGHAT, CDR2 FQDESV (reference sequence). Written as DNA, the CDR3 is TGTGCCAGCAGCTTATTCGTCTCCTACGAGCAGTACTTC. Protein: CASSLFVSYEQYF.

The table lists this clonotype with many counts. This rearrangement joins TRBV11-2 to TRBJ2-7, with D possibly called TRBD1 or TRBD2 (6 bases each). The CDR3 sequence is 15 residues long. Germline V CDR1 and CDR2: SGHAT, FQNNGV. V was cut by 4 bases and J by 1 base, with 14 bases left in between. CDR3 region: CASSSYTGRSYEQYF. The CDR3, as DNA: TGTGCCAGCAGCTCTTACACAGGGAGGTCCTACGAGCAGTACTTC.

This clonotype was detected only a few times. At one boundary the junction diverges from the germline segment, which might be a read error. The J gene is TRBJ2-4, the V gene TRBV7-2, with D perhaps matching TRBD2 (5 bases). The CDR3 consists of 13 residues. Looked up from germline, CDR1 is SGHTA and CDR2 is FQGNSA. The CDR3 nucleotides are TGTGCCAGCGAATCAGGACGGGAAAACATTAAGTACTTC. This encodes CASESGRENIKYF.

This clonotype has at least ten counts. The J gene is TRBJ1-2, the V gene TRBV24-1, with D perhaps matching TRBD1 (6 bases). The CDR3 has 15 amino acids. The germline V gene encodes CDR1 KGHDR and CDR2 SFDVKD. Trimming left V 3 bases short and J 2 bases short, with 12 bases between. The CDR3 here is CATSDPVGGNYGYTF. CDR3 in DNA: TGTGCCACCAGTGATCCAGTAGGGGGAAACTATGGCTACACCTTC.

Worth noting for this clonotype: A clone one base away is much larger, so this may be a read error. The chain uses TRBV30 and TRBJ2-7; no clear D. Germline V gives CDR1 GTSNPN, CDR2 SVGIG (reference sequence). The CDR3 loop spans 12 amino acids. The CDR3 bases are TGTTCCGTAGCAAAGAATTTAAACGAGCAGTACTTC. This codes for CSVAKNLNEQYF.

This clonotype has just one count. V usage is TRBV5-1 and J usage is TRBJ1-2; D call uncertain. From germline, CDR1 is SGHRS and CDR2 YFSETQ. This CDR3 comprises 14 residues. Trimming shortened V by 4 bases and J by 2 bases, and 12 bases separated the two germline ends. CDR3: CASSPQQTNYGYTF. The CDR3 nucleotides read TGCGCCAGCAGCCCGCAACAGACAAACTATGGCTACACCTTC.

At least ten counts were recorded for this clonotype. The genes are TRBV12-3 or TRBV12-4 and TRBJ1-1; the D is unclear. Trimming took 1 base from V and 7 from J, leaving 13 bases between them. This CDR3 has 14 residues. This CDR3 is CASSLGARSGEAFF. The CDR3 DNA is TGTGCCAGCAGTTTAGGGGCCCGGAGCGGTGAAGCTTTCTTT.